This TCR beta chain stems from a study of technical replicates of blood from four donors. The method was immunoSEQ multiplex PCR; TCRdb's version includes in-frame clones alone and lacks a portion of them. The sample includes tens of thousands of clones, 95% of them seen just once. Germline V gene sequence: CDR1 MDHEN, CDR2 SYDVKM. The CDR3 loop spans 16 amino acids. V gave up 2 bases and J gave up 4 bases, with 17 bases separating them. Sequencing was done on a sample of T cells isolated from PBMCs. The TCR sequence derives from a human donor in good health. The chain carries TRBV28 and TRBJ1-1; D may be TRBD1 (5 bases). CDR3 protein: CASSLPRDFSLTEAFF. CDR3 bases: TGTGCCAGCAGTTTACCCCGGGACTTTTCACTCACTGAAGCTTTCTTT.